The entry below describes one T cell receptor beta chain. The CDR3 runs 14 residues. Germline V gives CDR1 GTSNPN, CDR2 SVGIG (reference sequence). V dropped 0 bases and J dropped 8 bases, with 14 bases sitting between them. This record belongs to a study of blood T cell repertoires in COVID-19. Across the study: The origin of the acute and convalescent COVID-19 samples was the United States, Italy and Spain.

The table came from immunoSEQ multiplex PCR; TCRdb's copy has only in-frame clones and leaves some out. The data show under 200,000 clones, roughly 88% seen once. The sequence came from a man in his forties or fifties with acute COVID-19. The rearrangement joins TRBV30 to TRBJ1-5; a possible D gene is TRBD1 (6 bases). Sequencing input: PBMCs or T cells enriched from blood (not recorded which). Here the CDR3 reads CAWSVDQGPKPQHF. CDR3 nucleotide sequence: TGTGCCTGGAGTGTAGATCAGGGGCCCAAGCCCCAGCATTTT.